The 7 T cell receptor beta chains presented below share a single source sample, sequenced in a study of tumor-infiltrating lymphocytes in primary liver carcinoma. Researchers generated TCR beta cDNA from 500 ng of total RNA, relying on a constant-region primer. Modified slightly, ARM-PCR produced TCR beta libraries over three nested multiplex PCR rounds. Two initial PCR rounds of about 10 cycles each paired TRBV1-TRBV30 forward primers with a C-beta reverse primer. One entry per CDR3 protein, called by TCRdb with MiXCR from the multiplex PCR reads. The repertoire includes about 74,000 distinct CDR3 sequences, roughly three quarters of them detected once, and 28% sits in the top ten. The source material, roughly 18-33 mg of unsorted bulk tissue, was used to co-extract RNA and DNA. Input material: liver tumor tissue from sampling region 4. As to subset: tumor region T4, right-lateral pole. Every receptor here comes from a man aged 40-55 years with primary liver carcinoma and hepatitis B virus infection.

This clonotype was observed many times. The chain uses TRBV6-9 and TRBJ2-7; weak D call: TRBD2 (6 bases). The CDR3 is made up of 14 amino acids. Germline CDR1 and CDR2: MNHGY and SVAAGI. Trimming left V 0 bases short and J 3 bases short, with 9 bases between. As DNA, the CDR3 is TGTGCCAGCAGTTATTCGGGGCGGGACTACGAGCAGTACTTC. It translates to CASSYSGRDYEQYF.

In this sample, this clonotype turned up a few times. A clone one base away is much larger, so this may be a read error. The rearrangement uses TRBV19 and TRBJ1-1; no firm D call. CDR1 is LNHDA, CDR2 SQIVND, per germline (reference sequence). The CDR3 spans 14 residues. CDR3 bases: TGTGCCAGTAGTATAGATAAAAGGAACACTGAAGTTTTCTTT. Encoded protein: CASSIDKRNTEVFF. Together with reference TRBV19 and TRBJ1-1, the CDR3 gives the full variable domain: DGGITQSPKYLFRKEGQNVTLSCEQNLNHDAMYWYRQDPGQGLRLIYYSQIVNDFQKGDIAEGYSVSREKKESFPLTVTSAQKNPTAFYLCASSIDKRNTEVFFGQGTRLTVV.

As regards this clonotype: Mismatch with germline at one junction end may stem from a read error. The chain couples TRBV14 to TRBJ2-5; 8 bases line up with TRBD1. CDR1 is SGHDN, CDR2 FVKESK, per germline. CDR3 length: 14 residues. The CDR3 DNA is TGTGCCAGCAGTCAAGAGGACAGGGAAGAGATCCAGTACTTC. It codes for CASSQEDREEIQYF.

The CDR3 bases are TGTGCCAGCAGCATGGAGAGCGGGAATGTGGATGAGCAGTTCTTC. Residues: CASSMESGNVDEQFF. This chain connects TRBV7-9 to TRBJ2-1, with 7 positions matching TRBD2. This CDR3 has 15 residues. The germline V gene has CDR1 SEHNR and CDR2 FQNEAQ (reference sequence). With 5 bases clipped from V and 8 bases from J, the junction kept 12 bases outside the gene matches.

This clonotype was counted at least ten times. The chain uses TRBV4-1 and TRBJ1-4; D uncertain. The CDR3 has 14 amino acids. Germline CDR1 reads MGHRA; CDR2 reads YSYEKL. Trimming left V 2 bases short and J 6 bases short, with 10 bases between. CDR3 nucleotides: TGCGCCAGCAGCCAACAATCCGCGGATGAAAAACTGTTTTTT. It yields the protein CASSQQSADEKLFF.

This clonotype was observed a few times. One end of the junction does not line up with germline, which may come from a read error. The DNA for the CDR3 is TGTGCCAGCAGTTCTGCGGGACTAGCGGGTGTTCAGGGCTCCTACGAACAGTACTTC. Translation gives CASSSAGLAGVQGSYEQYF. V usage is TRBV6-5 and J usage is TRBJ2-7; the match to TRBD2 covers 12 bases. The CDR3 has 19 residues. Per germline, CDR1 MNHEY and CDR2 SVGAGI.

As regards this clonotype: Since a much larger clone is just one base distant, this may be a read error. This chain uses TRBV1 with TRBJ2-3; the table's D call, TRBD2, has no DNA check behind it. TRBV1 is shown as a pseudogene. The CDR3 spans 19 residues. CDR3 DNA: TGCACCAGCAGCCAAGTATCATCCGGGACTAGCGGATACACAGATACGCAGTATTTT. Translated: CTSSQVSSGTSGYTDTQYF.